This TCR beta chain came from a study of cytomegalovirus exposure and HLA in healthy donors. Study findings and constraints: Because they were indistinguishable, some V segments, including TRBV6-2 and TRBV6-3, were excluded.

A multiplex PCR was run with 60 Vbeta primers and 13 Jbeta primers. Assay: immunoSEQ multiplex PCR; the TCRdb copy retains only in-frame clones and omits some. This sample has 200,000 or so clones, with just under 70% found just once. The germline gives CDR1 SGHVS, CDR2 FQNEAQ. The germline V and J ends were trimmed by 1 base and 5 bases, with 17 bases remaining between them. The CDR3 covers 16 residues. A word on this clone: Its specificity is not known.

The receptor was isolated from a man in his forties in good health and CMV-seropositive. The sample taken for sequencing was PBMCs. This chain connects TRBV7-8 to TRBJ1-1; D may be TRBD1 (6 bases). This CDR3 reads CASSLGGRPPATEAFF. The DNA of the CDR3 is TGTGCCAGCAGCTTAGGGGGGCGCCCCCCGGCAACTGAAGCTTTCTTT.